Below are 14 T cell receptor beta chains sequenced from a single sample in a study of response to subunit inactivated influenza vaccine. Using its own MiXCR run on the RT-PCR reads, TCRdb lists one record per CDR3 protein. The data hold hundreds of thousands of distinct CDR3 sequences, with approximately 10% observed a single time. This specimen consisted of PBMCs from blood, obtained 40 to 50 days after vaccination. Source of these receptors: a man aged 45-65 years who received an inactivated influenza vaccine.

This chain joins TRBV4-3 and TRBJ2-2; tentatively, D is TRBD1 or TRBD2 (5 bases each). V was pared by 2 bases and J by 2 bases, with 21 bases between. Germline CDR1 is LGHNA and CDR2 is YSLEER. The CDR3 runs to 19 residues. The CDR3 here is CASSQFFPGRRLNTGELFF. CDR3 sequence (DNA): TGCGCCAGCAGCCAATTTTTCCCGGGACGGCGTTTAAACACCGGGGAGCTGTTTTTT.

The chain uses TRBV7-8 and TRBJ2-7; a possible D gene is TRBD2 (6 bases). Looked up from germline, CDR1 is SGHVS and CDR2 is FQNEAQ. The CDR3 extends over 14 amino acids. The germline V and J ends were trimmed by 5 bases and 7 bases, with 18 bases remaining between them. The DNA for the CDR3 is TGTGCCAGCAGCGGACCGGGACTTCCTGGGGAGCAGTACTTC. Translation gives CASSGPGLPGEQYF.

CDR3 amino acids: CATSNNVGQVPVALHF. The CDR3 coding sequence is TGTGCCACCAGCAATAATGTGGGACAGGTCCCAGTGGCCCTCCACTTT. V gene TRBV15 combines with J gene TRBJ1-6; 8 bases map to TRBD1. Germline V gene sequence: CDR1 LNHNV, CDR2 YYDKDF (reference sequence). V dropped 4 bases and J dropped 14; count of bases not matched to a gene: 16. The CDR3 is 16 amino acids.

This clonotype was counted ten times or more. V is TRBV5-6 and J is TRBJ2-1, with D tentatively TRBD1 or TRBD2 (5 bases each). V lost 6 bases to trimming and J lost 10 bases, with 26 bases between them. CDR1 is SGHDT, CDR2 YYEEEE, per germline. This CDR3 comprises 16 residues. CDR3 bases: TGTGCCAGCACCCATACTAGGGGCCGGAAAGTTGAGGAGCAGTTCTTC. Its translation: CASTHTRGRKVEEQFF.

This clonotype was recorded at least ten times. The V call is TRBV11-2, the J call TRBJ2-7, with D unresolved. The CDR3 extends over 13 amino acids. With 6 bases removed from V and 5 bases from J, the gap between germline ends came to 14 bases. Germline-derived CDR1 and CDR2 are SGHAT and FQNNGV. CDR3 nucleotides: TGTGCCAGCAGTGTAGGTGTGGCGAACGAGCAGTACTTC. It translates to CASSVGVANEQYF.

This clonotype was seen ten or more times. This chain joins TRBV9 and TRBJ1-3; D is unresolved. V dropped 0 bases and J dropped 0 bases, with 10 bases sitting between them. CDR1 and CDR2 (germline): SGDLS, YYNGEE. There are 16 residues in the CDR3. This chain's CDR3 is CASSVGAGNSGNTIYF. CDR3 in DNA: TGTGCCAGCAGCGTAGGAGCAGGCAACTCTGGAAACACCATATATTTT.

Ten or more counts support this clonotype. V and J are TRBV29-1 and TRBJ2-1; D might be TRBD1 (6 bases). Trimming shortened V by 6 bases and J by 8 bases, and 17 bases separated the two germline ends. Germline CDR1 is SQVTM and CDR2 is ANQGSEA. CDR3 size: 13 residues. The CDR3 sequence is CSVRRGFGYEQFF. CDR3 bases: TGCAGCGTCCGAAGGGGGTTCGGGTATGAGCAGTTCTTC.

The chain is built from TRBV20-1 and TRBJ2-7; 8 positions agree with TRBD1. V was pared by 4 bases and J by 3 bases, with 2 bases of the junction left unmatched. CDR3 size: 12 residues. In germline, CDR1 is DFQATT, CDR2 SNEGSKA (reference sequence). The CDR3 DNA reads TGCAGTGCTACACAGGGGGGCTACGAGCAGTACTTC. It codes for CSATQGGYEQYF.

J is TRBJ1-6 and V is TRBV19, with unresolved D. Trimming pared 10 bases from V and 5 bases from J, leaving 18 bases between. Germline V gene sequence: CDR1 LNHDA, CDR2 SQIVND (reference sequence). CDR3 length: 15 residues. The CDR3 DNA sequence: TGTGCCACCTCAGGCGGGAGACTGGATAATTCACCCCTCCACTTT. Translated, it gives CATSGGRLDNSPLHF.

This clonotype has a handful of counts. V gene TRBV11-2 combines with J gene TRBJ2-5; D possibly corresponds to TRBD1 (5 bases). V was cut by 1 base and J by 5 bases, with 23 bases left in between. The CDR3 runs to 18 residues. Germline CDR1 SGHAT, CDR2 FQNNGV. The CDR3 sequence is CASSLVQGRWGNEETQYF. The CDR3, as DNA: TGTGCCAGCAGCTTAGTCCAGGGCCGCTGGGGAAATGAGGAGACCCAGTACTTC.

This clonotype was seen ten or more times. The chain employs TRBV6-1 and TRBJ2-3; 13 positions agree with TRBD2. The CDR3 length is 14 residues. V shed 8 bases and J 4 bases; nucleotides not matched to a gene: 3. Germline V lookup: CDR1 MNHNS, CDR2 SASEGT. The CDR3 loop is CASRTSGGADTQYF. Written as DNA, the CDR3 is TGTGCCAGCCGAACTAGCGGGGGGGCAGATACGCAGTATTTT.

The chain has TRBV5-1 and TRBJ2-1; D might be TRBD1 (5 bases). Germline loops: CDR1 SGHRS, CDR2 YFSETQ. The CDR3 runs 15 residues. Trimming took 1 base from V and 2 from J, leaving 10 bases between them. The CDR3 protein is CASSLQGGTYNEQFF. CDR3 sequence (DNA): TGCGCCAGCAGCTTGCAGGGCGGAACCTACAATGAGCAGTTCTTC.

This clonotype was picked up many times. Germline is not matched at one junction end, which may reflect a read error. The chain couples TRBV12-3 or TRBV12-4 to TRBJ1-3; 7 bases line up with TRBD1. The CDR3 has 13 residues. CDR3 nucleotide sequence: TGTGCAAGCAGGGGGGAAGTAGGAAACACCATATATTTT. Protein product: CASRGEVGNTIYF.

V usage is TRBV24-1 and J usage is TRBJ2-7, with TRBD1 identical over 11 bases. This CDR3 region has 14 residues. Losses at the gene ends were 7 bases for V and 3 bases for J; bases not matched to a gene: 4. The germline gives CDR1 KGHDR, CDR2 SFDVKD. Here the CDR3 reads CATSPGQGVYEQYF. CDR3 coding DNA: TGTGCCACCAGCCCGGGACAGGGGGTCTACGAGCAGTACTTC.